Each of the 16 T cell receptor beta chains below was sequenced from the same sample in a study of blood T cell repertoires in COVID-19. TCRdb's copy holds only in-frame clones and misses some; the assay was immunoSEQ multiplex PCR. The table has some 300,000 clones, roughly 86% seen once. The sample taken for sequencing was peripheral blood. The receptors derive from a woman in her twenties or thirties with COVID-19, enrolled during active disease.

V and J are TRBV18 and TRBJ1-2; possible D gene TRBD1, 6 bases. CDR3 length: 16 amino acids. Germline V gene lookup returns CDR1 KGHSH and CDR2 LQKENI. Between the trimmed V and J ends, which lost 3 bases and 9 bases, there was a span of 23 bases. The CDR3 coding sequence is TGTGCCAGCTCACCCTTACCAGGGGCAGAGCGGCTAAGCTACACCTTC. Translated, it gives CASSPLPGAERLSYTF.

The rearrangement uses TRBV9 and TRBJ2-2; tentatively, D is TRBD2 (5 bases). Trimming stripped 4 bases from V and 6 bases from J, with 13 bases between. This CDR3 has 14 amino acids. CDR1 and CDR2 from the germline V gene are SGDLS and YYNGEE. CDR3 region: CASSSTGGAGELFF. The CDR3 coding sequence is TGTGCCAGCAGCTCAACCGGAGGAGCCGGGGAGCTGTTTTTT.

The gene calls are TRBV7-9 and TRBJ1-4; D uncertain. The CDR3 loop spans 14 amino acids. V was cut by 6 bases and J by 2 bases, with 10 bases left in between. The germline V gene encodes CDR1 SEHNR and CDR2 FQNEAQ (reference sequence). The CDR3 here is CASRLIGTNEKLFF. CDR3 nucleotides: TGTGCCAGCAGATTGATCGGGACTAATGAAAAACTGTTTTTT.

The rearrangement uses TRBV5-6 and TRBJ1-2; 7 bases agree with TRBD1. Germline CDR1 and CDR2: SGHDT and YYEEEE. The CDR3 has 15 residues. With V trimmed by 0 bases and J by 4 bases, 6 bases remained unmatched. In DNA form, the CDR3 reads TGTGCCAGCAGCTTGGATGCCGGGACAGCCTATGGCTACACCTTC. This sequence encodes CASSLDAGTAYGYTF.

The V and J genes are TRBV7-9 and TRBJ1-5; a possible D gene is TRBD1 (5 bases). V was clipped by 5 bases and J by 5 bases, with 19 bases between them. Germline values: CDR1 SEHNR, CDR2 FQNEAQ (reference sequence). The length of the CDR3 is 16 residues. In DNA, the CDR3 is TGTGCCAGCAGCCGCACCGATGGGGGGGGATATCAGCCCCAGCATTTT. Translating it yields CASSRTDGGGYQPQHF. The full variable domain, with the rest looked up from reference TRBV7-9 and TRBJ1-5, is DTGVSQNPRHKITKRGQNVTFRCDPISEHNRLYWYRQTLGQGPEFLTYFQNEAQLEKSRLLSDRFSAERPKGSFSTLEIQRTEQGDSAMYLCASSRTDGGGYQPQHFGDGTRLSIL.

V and J are TRBV5-6 and TRBJ2-5; D gene unclear. The CDR3 consists of 14 residues. CDR1 and CDR2 (germline): SGHDT, YYEEEE. V gave up 4 bases and J gave up 0 bases, with 10 bases separating them. The chain's CDR3 is CASSLTTYQETQYF. The CDR3 DNA sequence: TGTGCCAGCAGCCTTACAACCTACCAAGAGACCCAGTACTTC.

The J gene is TRBJ2-2, the V gene TRBV11-2, with 7 nucleotides matching TRBD1. This CDR3 has 14 residues. Germline V gene data show CDR1 as SGHAT and CDR2 as FQNNGV. V shed 6 bases, J shed 4 bases, and the junction held 5 bases outside the gene matches. CDR3 DNA sequence: TGTGCCAGCAGTTCAGGGGGTTTCACCGGGGAGCTGTTTTTT. It yields the protein CASSSGGFTGELFF.

The chain carries TRBV10-2 and TRBJ2-4; tentatively, D is TRBD2 (5 bases). From germline, CDR1 is WSHSY and CDR2 SAAADI. There are 15 residues in the CDR3. V was clipped by 3 bases and J by 3 bases, with 12 bases between them. The CDR3 DNA reads TGCGCCAGCAGTGATAGCGTAACACACAAAAACATTCAGTACTTC. Protein: CASSDSVTHKNIQYF.

This chain connects TRBV29-1 to TRBJ1-1; D is perhaps TRBD1 (5 bases). Per germline, CDR1 SQVTM and CDR2 ANQGSEA. Trimming shortened V by 7 bases and J by 0 bases, and 15 bases separated the two germline ends. The CDR3 has 14 residues. The CDR3 sequence: CSAGGTRMNTEAFF. CDR3 sequence (DNA): TGCAGCGCTGGAGGGACGCGGATGAACACTGAAGCTTTCTTT.

This clone is a singleton in its sample. V usage is TRBV7-2 and J usage is TRBJ2-3; D may be TRBD1 (5 bases). CDR3 length equals 13 residues. Trimming shortened V by 4 bases and J by 2 bases, and 7 bases separated the two germline ends. CDR1 is SGHTA and CDR2 is FQGNSA in the germline V gene. The CDR3: CASSWGPTDTQYF. In nucleotides, the CDR3 is TGTGCCAGCAGCTGGGGCCCCACAGATACGCAGTATTTT.

This rearrangement joins TRBV2 to TRBJ1-6, with TRBD1 identical over 8 bases. V gave up 10 bases and J gave up 7 bases; unmatched junction bases: 6. Germline V lookup: CDR1 SNHLY, CDR2 FYNNEI. The CDR3 consists of 13 residues. The CDR3 spells CAIRTGMNSPLHF. In DNA form, the CDR3 reads TGTGCCATTAGGACAGGGATGAATTCACCCCTCCACTTT.

V gene TRBV19 combines with J gene TRBJ1-4; no definite D call. The CDR3 is 14 amino acids. The germline V and J ends were trimmed by 0 bases and 5 bases, with 7 bases remaining between them. The germline gives CDR1 LNHDA, CDR2 SQIVND (reference sequence). CDR3 coding DNA: TGTGCCAGTAGTATAGATCACGGGAATGAAAAACTGTTTTTT. It is translated as CASSIDHGNEKLFF.

CDR3 coding DNA: TGTGCCAGCTCCCGGCTCGCCGGGACTGAAGCTTTCTTT. The encoded protein is CASSRLAGTEAFF. The chain links TRBV7-9 to TRBJ1-1; the D is unclear. Trimming shortened V by 8 bases and J by 5 bases, and 15 bases separated the two germline ends. The germline gives CDR1 SEHNR, CDR2 FQNEAQ (reference sequence). There are 13 residues in the CDR3.

CDR3 sequence: CASSYGQGGKSSGANVLTF. CDR3 coding DNA: TGTGCCAGCAGTTACGGGCAGGGGGGCAAAAGCTCTGGGGCCAACGTCCTGACTTTC. V is TRBV6-2 or TRBV6-3 and J is TRBJ2-6; possibly TRBD1 for D (7 bases). The V end was cut by 2 bases, the J end by 0 bases, with 17 bases between. This CDR3 spans 19 amino acids. CDR1 MNHEY and CDR2 SVGEGT come from the germline V gene.

This chain uses TRBV24-1 with TRBJ2-5, with 7 bases that match TRBD1. After removal of 3 bases from V and 3 bases from J, the junction contained 6 bases not matched to a gene. This CDR3 has 15 amino acids. CDR1 is KGHDR, CDR2 SFDVKD, per germline. CDR3 sequence: CATSDPHRGEETQYF. The CDR3 DNA reads as TGTGCCACCAGTGATCCACACAGGGGAGAAGAGACCCAGTACTTC.

V is TRBV7-2 and J is TRBJ2-3; 8 bases line up with TRBD2. Germline V gene sequence: CDR1 SGHTA, CDR2 FQGNSA. The CDR3 length is 15 residues. With V trimmed by 4 bases and J by 6 bases, 9 bases remained unmatched. The CDR3 here is CASSSGGAGSDTQYF. The CDR3 DNA sequence: TGTGCCAGCAGCTCCGGGGGGGCTGGGTCCGATACGCAGTATTTT.